The rows below give T cell receptor beta chains drawn from one sample of a study of blood T cell repertoires in COVID-19. Clones were read by immunoSEQ multiplex PCR, and TCRdb kept only the in-frame ones, dropping some. The sample has about 190,000 clones; about 88% are singletons. Sequenced sample: PBMCs or T cells enriched from blood (not recorded which). These receptors all come from a woman in her thirties or forties in a cohort exposed to, infected with or recovered from COVID-19 (not recorded which). CDR3s include the opening cysteine and the closing phenylalanine or tryptophan. Fields, in order: clone size, J gene, V gene, D gene, CDR3 DNA, CDR3 protein. A D gene is named only where the DNA matches it firmly. Clone size, where shown, is once, few, many, or a class for clones that have expanded.

>NA|TRBJ1-1|TRBV7-9|TRBD1
TGTGCCATCCGACAGGGGGAGAACACTGAAGCTTTCTTT
CAIRQGENTEAFF
>NA|TRBJ1-1|TRBV19|TRBD1
TGTGCCAGTAGGGGACCGGGACAGGGTCGCACTGAAGCTTTCTTT
CASRGPGQGRTEAFF
>NA|TRBJ2-1|TRBV7-9|NA
TGTGCCAGCAGCCATAGATACAATGAGCAGTTCTTC
CASSHRYNEQFF
>few|TRBJ1-4|TRBV15|NA
TGTGCCACCACCAAAAGGCAGGGCAATAATGAAAAACTGTTTTTT
CATTKRQGNNEKLFF
>NA|TRBJ1-2|TRBV29-1|TRBD1
TGCAGCGTTGGGGGACAGAACTATGGCTACACCTTC
CSVGGQNYGYTF
>NA|TRBJ1-6|TRBV6-5|TRBD1
TGTGCCAGCAGTTACAACAGGGGCTCACCCCTCCACTTT
CASSYNRGSPLHF
>NA|TRBJ2-7|TRBV5-1|NA
TGCGCCAGCAGCGGGAACAGGGCCGAGCAGTACTTC
CASSGNRAEQYF
>NA|TRBJ2-5|TRBV28|TRBD2
TGTGCCAGCAGTCCGCAAGGACTAGCGGGGGGAACTAAACAAGAGACCCAGTACTTC
CASSPQGLAGGTKQETQYF
>NA|TRBJ2-5|TRBV11-2|NA
TGTGCCAGCAGCTTTTGGGGCGGTGGGGTCCAAGAGACCCAGTACTTC
CASSFWGGGVQETQYF
>NA|TRBJ2-5|TRBV10-2|NA
TGCGCCAGCACAGAGGCGGGACAAGAGACCCAGTACTTC
CASTEAGQETQYF
>NA|TRBJ1-1|TRBV19|NA
TGTGCCAGTAGTATTCCGGGGTTACGAGCTTTCTTT
CASSIPGLRAFF
>NA|TRBJ2-2|TRBV4-3|NA
TGCGCCAGCAGCCAAGACGGCGGTGGAGGGGCGGGGACCGGGGAGCTGTTTTTT
CASSQDGGGGAGTGELFF
>NA|TRBJ1-1|TRBV6-6|NA
TGTGCCAGCAGTTACTTCAGGTCTATGAACACTGAAGCTTTCTTT
CASSYFRSMNTEAFF
>NA|TRBJ2-2|TRBV24-1|TRBD2
TGTGCCACCAGTGATCCGAAGTTTAGCGGGAGTTATACCGGGGAGCTGTTTTTT
CATSDPKFSGSYTGELFF
>NA|TRBJ2-5|TRBV27|TRBD2
TGTGCCAGCAGTTTCTCCCTAGCGGGAGTCCGTGAGACCCAGTACTTC
CASSFSLAGVRETQYF
>few|TRBJ2-3|TRBV6-6|TRBD2
TGTGCCAGCAGCCGACTAGCGGGGGGGCCTGGCTCTACAGATACGCAGTATTTT
CASSRLAGGPGSTDTQYF
>NA|TRBJ2-7|TRBV5-1|TRBD2
TGCGCCAGCAGCTTGCGGACTAGCGAGTTGTGGGAGCAGTACTTC
CASSLRTSELWEQYF
>NA|TRBJ2-3|TRBV4-2|TRBD2
TGTGCCAGCAGCCAGGGGACTAGTATGTCAGATACGCAGTATTTT
CASSQGTSMSDTQYF
>NA|TRBJ2-7|TRBV6-5|TRBD1
TGTGCCAGCAGCACCGGGACAGGGGGTGGCGAGCAGTACTTC
CASSTGTGGGEQYF
>NA|TRBJ2-1|TRBV7-9|NA
TGTGCCAGCAGCTTCCCCCCTCCCGGCAATGAGCAGTTCTTC
CASSFPPPGNEQFF
>NA|TRBJ2-7|TRBV27|TRBD1
TGTGCCAGCAGTTCGCCCGGGACAGGGTCCTACGAGCAGTACTTC
CASSSPGTGSYEQYF
>NA|TRBJ2-5|TRBV4-1|TRBD1
TGCGCCAGCAGCCACCGGGGGACAGGGGAGGAGACCCAGTACTTC
CASSHRGTGEETQYF
>NA|TRBJ1-1|TRBV9|NA
TGTGCCAGCAGCGCACGCAGGGGTGAAGCTTTCTTT
CASSARRGEAFF
>NA|TRBJ2-3|TRBV7-8|TRBD2
TGTGCCAGCAGCTTAGGAACTAGCGGTACAGATACGCAGTATTTT
CASSLGTSGTDTQYF
>once|TRBJ2-7|TRBV10-3|TRBD1
TGTGCCATCACCCCCGGGACAGGGGGCCACGAGCAGTACTTC
CAITPGTGGHEQYF
>NA|TRBJ2-1|TRBV5-1|TRBD1
TGCGCCAGCAGGGCTGGGACAGGTTCCTCCGAGCAGTTCTTC
CASRAGTGSSEQFF
>NA|TRBJ2-1|TRBV5-1|NA
TGCGCCAGCAGCTGGAGCGGGTGGAACAATGAGCAGTTCTTC
CASSWSGWNNEQFF
>NA|TRBJ2-7|TRBV29-1|TRBD1
TGCAGCGTTAGACAGGGCGGTAGGAGTCTATACGAGCAGTACTTC
CSVRQGGRSLYEQYF
>NA|TRBJ1-1|TRBV28|TRBD1
TGTGCCAGCAGTTCAACAGGGGGAACCGCTGAAGCTTTCTTT
CASSSTGGTAEAFF
>NA|TRBJ2-7|TRBV4-3|NA
TGCGCCAGCAGCCAAGAGTTCCGGGGAAACTACGAGCAGTACTTC
CASSQEFRGNYEQYF
>NA|TRBJ1-5|TRBV27|TRBD1
TGTGCCAGCAGTTCCCGACAGGGTGGTCAGCCCCAGCATTTT
CASSSRQGGQPQHF
>NA|TRBJ2-7|TRBV27|TRBD2
TGTGCCAGCAGTTTAAGGGGCCTAGCGGGAGTCGGTCTAGGCGAGCAGTACTTC
CASSLRGLAGVGLGEQYF
>NA|TRBJ1-2|TRBV19|NA
TGTGCCAGTAGTATATCGGTCAAGGCGACTAATGGCTACACCTTC
CASSISVKATNGYTF
>NA|TRBJ2-1|TRBV9|NA
TGTGCCAGCAGCGAGGGGGGGAGCGGTGATGAGCAGTTCTTC
CASSEGGSGDEQFF
>NA|TRBJ2-7|TRBV7-8|NA
TGTGCCAGCAGCCCCCGACTAGTAGGCGAGCAGTACTTC
CASSPRLVGEQYF
>NA|TRBJ1-1|TRBV7-2|NA
TGTGCCAGCAGCTTATACGGGGGGACCACTGAAGCTTTCTTT
CASSLYGGTTEAFF
>NA|TRBJ1-2|TRBV6-5|TRBD1
TGTGCCAGCAACCGTTGGGACAGGGGAGCTTTGGGCTACACCTTC
CASNRWDRGALGYTF
>NA|TRBJ1-1|TRBV18|NA
TGTGCCAGCTCAAAAACGTCAGGGTACACTGAAGCTTTCTTT
CASSKTSGYTEAFF
>NA|TRBJ2-7|TRBV11-2|TRBD1
TGTGCCAGCAGCCAGACAGGGTATGGACCCCAGCAGTACTTC
CASSQTGYGPQQYF
>NA|TRBJ2-1|TRBV4-1|TRBD1
TGCGCCAGCAGCCAAGAAGGGGGCGGGTACAATGAGCAGTTCTTC
CASSQEGGGYNEQFF
>NA|TRBJ1-1|TRBV7-9|TRBD1
TGTGCCAGCAGCTTAGAAGTGACAGGGGAACGCCACACTGAAGCTTTCTTT
CASSLEVTGERHTEAFF
>NA|TRBJ2-7|TRBV7-6|TRBD2
TGTGCCAGCAGATTAGCGGGAGGGCCTGGAGAGCAGTACTTC
CASRLAGGPGEQYF
>NA|TRBJ1-2|TRBV5-1|NA
TGCGCCAGCAGCTTCCAGGGTGGATGGGGCTACACCTTC
CASSFQGGWGYTF
>NA|TRBJ2-3|TRBV10-2|NA
TGCGCCAGCAGTGATGACTACTTTGGTACGCAGTATTTT
CASSDDYFGTQYF
>NA|TRBJ2-7|TRBV7-6|NA
TGTGCCAGCAGCTTACAGGTCGAGCAGTACTTC
CASSLQVEQYF
>NA|TRBJ1-1|TRBV12-3/TRBV12-4|TRBD1
TGTGCCAGCAGTTTCACAGGGGGTGGTAAAGCTTTCTTT
CASSFTGGGKAFF
>NA|TRBJ2-7|TRBV2|TRBD1
TGTGCCAGCAGTAGCGCCGTACAGGGGACCTACGAGCAGTACTTC
CASSSAVQGTYEQYF
>NA|TRBJ1-2|TRBV11-2|TRBD1
TGTGCCAGCAGCTTAGGACAGGGCTATGGCTACACCTTC
CASSLGQGYGYTF
>NA|TRBJ2-4|TRBV19|TRBD1
TGTGCCAGTAGAGACAGGGAGAGAGCCAAAAACATTCAGTACTTC
CASRDRERAKNIQYF
>NA|TRBJ2-2|TRBV10-3|NA
TGTGCCATCAGTGAGCCAGGACAGCCTACCGGGGAGCTGTTTTTT
CAISEPGQPTGELFF
>NA|TRBJ1-2|TRBV5-1|TRBD1
TGCGCCAGCAGCTTCGGGACAGGGGGCGGGAATGGCTACACCTTC
CASSFGTGGGNGYTF
>NA|TRBJ1-2|TRBV21-1|NA
TGTGCCAGAAGAAAAAGGGGGCTGCGAGGCTACACCTTC
CARRKRGLRGYTF
>NA|TRBJ1-2|TRBV6-5|NA
TGTGCCAGCAGACGCAGGGACTATGGCTACACCTTC
CASRRRDYGYTF
>NA|TRBJ2-4|TRBV30|TRBD2
TGTGCCTGGAGTAGGACCCTAGCGGGCCTAGCCAAAAACATTCAGTACTTC
CAWSRTLAGLAKNIQYF
>NA|TRBJ2-7|TRBV9|TRBD2
TGTGCCAGCAGCGTAGAGGCTAGCGGGAGCTACGAGCAGTACTTC
CASSVEASGSYEQYF
>NA|TRBJ2-2|TRBV4-3|TRBD2
TGCGCCAGCAGCCACGTAGCGGGGAACACCGGGGAGCTGTTTTTT
CASSHVAGNTGELFF
>NA|TRBJ2-1|TRBV19|TRBD2
TGTGCCAGTAGTGTACTAGCGGGGGTCGGTAATGAGCAGTTCTTC
CASSVLAGVGNEQFF
>few|TRBJ2-5|TRBV11-3|TRBD1
TGTGCCAGCAGCTCCCGGGACAGGGACCAAGAGACCCAGTACTTC
CASSSRDRDQETQYF
>NA|TRBJ2-2|TRBV27|NA
TGTGCCAGCGCAGTCGGAGTTACGAACACCGGGGAGCTGTTTTTT
CASAVGVTNTGELFF
>few|TRBJ1-5|TRBV21-1|NA
TGTGCCAGCAGCACGGGGGTCGGTGGACAGGGTAGGAATCAGCCCCAGCATTTT
CASSTGVGGQGRNQPQHF